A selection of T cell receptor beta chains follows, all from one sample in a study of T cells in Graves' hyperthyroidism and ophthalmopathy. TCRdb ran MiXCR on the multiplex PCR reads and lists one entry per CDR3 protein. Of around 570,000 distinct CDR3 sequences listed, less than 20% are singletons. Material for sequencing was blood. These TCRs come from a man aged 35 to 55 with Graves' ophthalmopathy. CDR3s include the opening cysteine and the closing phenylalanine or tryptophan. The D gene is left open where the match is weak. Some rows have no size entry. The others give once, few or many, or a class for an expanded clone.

DNA: TGTGCCTGGAGTGTACGTGTTGAAGCTTTCTTT; CDR3: CAWSVRVEAFF; size: .; J: TRBJ1-1; D: .; V: TRBV30
DNA: TGTGCCTGCGAAGGGGATCGGGGGAATGTCTCACCCCTCCACTTT; CDR3: CACEGDRGNVSPLHF; size: few; J: TRBJ1-6; D: .; V: TRBV30
DNA: TGTGCCAGCAGTTACCCAGCCGGGACAGGGGGCACCGGGGAGCTGTTTTTT; CDR3: CASSYPAGTGGTGELFF; size: few; J: TRBJ2-2; D: TRBD1; V: TRBV6-5
DNA: TGTGCCAGCAGCCGCCCGGGACCTATCAACACCGGGGAGCTGTTTTTT; CDR3: CASSRPGPINTGELFF; size: .; J: TRBJ2-2; D: .; V: TRBV5-4
DNA: TGCAGTGCTAGAGACCAGACTAGCGGGGGGTACAATGAGCAGTTCTTC; CDR3: CSARDQTSGGYNEQFF; size: .; J: TRBJ2-1; D: TRBD2; V: TRBV20-1
DNA: TGCAGTGCTAGGACAGTCGAGACGCACTATGGCTACACCTTC; CDR3: CSARTVETHYGYTF; size: once; J: TRBJ1-2; D: .; V: TRBV20-1
DNA: TGTGCCACCAGTGTAGGGGGGGGACCTACCAATGAGCAGTTCTTC; CDR3: CATSVGGGPTNEQFF; size: .; J: TRBJ2-1; D: .; V: TRBV24-1
DNA: TGTGCCAGCAGTTATACAGGTAAACCTGGAAACACCATATATTTT; CDR3: CASSYTGKPGNTIYF; size: .; J: TRBJ1-3; D: .; V: TRBV25-1
DNA: TGTGCCATCACCCCGGGACAGCATAATTCACCCCTCCACTTT; CDR3: CAITPGQHNSPLHF; size: .; J: TRBJ1-6; D: TRBD1; V: TRBV10-3
DNA: TGTGCCAGCAGCTTAAGGCCCCTGAACACCGGGGAGCTGTTTTTT; CDR3: CASSLRPLNTGELFF; size: .; J: TRBJ2-2; D: .; V: TRBV7-9
DNA: TGTGCCAGCTCACGCGACGGGCTACGGGGTTCTGGAAATCAGCCCCAGCATTTT; CDR3: CASSRDGLRGSGNQPQHF; size: few; J: TRBJ1-5; D: .; V: TRBV18
DNA: TGCGCCAGCAGGGGAAACAGGGGGAACACAGATACGCAGTATTTT; CDR3: CASRGNRGNTDTQYF; size: many; J: TRBJ2-3; D: TRBD1; V: TRBV5-1
DNA: TGTGCCACCTCGAACTCAAACAGTGATGAAAAACTGTTTTTT; CDR3: CATSNSNSDEKLFF; size: few; J: TRBJ1-4; D: .; V: TRBV2
DNA: TGCGCCAGCAGGCAGGCGGGGGCGGCTGGAAACACCATATATTTT; CDR3: CASRQAGAAGNTIYF; size: .; J: TRBJ1-3; D: .; V: TRBV5-1
DNA: TGTGCCAGCAGCACCAACTTGGGGGCTAGCGGGACGTCTCGCACAGATACGCAGTATTTT; CDR3: CASSTNLGASGTSRTDTQYF; size: .; J: TRBJ2-3; D: TRBD2; V: TRBV6-2/TRBV6-3
DNA: TGTGCCAGCAGTATCGGGCAGAGCACAGATACGCAGTATTTT; CDR3: CASSIGQSTDTQYF; size: many; J: TRBJ2-3; D: .; V: TRBV2
DNA: TGTGCCAGCACCGAGCGGGGGGGCAATACGAAGACCCAGTACTTC; CDR3: CASTERGGNTKTQYF; size: many; J: TRBJ2-5; D: TRBD2; V: TRBV2
DNA: TGTGCCAGCAGCTTCGGGGGCCAGGGAAACATTCAGTACTTC; CDR3: CASSFGGQGNIQYF; size: few; J: TRBJ2-4; D: .; V: TRBV7-9
DNA: TGTGCCAGCTCACCCCTGGAGGATAAAGAGACCCAGTACTTC; CDR3: CASSPLEDKETQYF; size: few; J: TRBJ2-5; D: .; V: TRBV18
DNA: TGTGCCAGCAGCCCTCAGGGGGAGGATCTCTCTGGGGCCAACGTCCTGACTTTC; CDR3: CASSPQGEDLSGANVLTF; size: .; J: TRBJ2-6; D: .; V: TRBV3-1
DNA: TGCGGTCGTTGGGAAAATGAAAAACTGTTTTTT; CDR3: CGRWENEKLFF; size: .; J: TRBJ1-4; D: .; V: TRBV20-1
DNA: TGTGCCAGCAGCCAATTGGACGGGGCTGAAGCTTTCTTT; CDR3: CASSQLDGAEAFF; size: many; J: TRBJ1-1; D: .; V: TRBV3-1
DNA: TGCAGTGTAGGGGGGGGCTGGAAGGGGAGTGAAGCTTTCTTT; CDR3: CSVGGGWKGSEAFF; size: .; J: TRBJ1-1; D: .; V: TRBV29-1
DNA: TGTGCCATCGGGGGCTACAATGAGCAGTTCTTC; CDR3: CAIGGYNEQFF; size: .; J: TRBJ2-1; D: .; V: TRBV13
DNA: TGTGCCAGCAGTAAGGATACAGATACGCAGTATTTT; CDR3: CASSKDTDTQYF; size: .; J: TRBJ2-3; D: .; V: TRBV2
DNA: TGCAGTGCTCTAACTCTGAGGGCCTCCTACAATGAGCAGTTCTTC; CDR3: CSALTLRASYNEQFF; size: few; J: TRBJ2-1; D: .; V: TRBV20-1
DNA: TGCGCCAGCAGACTAGGATCCACTGAAGCTTTCTTT; CDR3: CASRLGSTEAFF; size: many; J: TRBJ1-1; D: .; V: TRBV5-1
DNA: TGTGCCAGCAGTTTTGGGACTAGCGCCAGCTCCTACAATGAGCAGTTCTTC; CDR3: CASSFGTSASSYNEQFF; size: .; J: TRBJ2-1; D: TRBD2; V: TRBV27
DNA: TGTGCCAGCGGCCTAGCGGGAGTTAGGAATGAGCAGTTCTTC; CDR3: CASGLAGVRNEQFF; size: few; J: TRBJ2-1; D: TRBD2; V: TRBV12-3/TRBV12-4